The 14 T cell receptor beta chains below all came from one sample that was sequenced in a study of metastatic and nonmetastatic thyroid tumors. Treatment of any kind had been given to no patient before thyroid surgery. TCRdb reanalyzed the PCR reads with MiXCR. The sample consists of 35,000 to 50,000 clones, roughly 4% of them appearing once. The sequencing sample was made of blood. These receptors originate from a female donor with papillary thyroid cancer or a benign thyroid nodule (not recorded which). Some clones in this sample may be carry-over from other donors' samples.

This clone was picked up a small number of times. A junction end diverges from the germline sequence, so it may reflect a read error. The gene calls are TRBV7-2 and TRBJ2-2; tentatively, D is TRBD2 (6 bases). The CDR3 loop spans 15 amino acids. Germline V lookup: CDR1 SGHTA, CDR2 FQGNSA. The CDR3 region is CASSLEARGTGELLF. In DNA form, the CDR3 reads TGTGCCAGCAGCTTAGAGGCGCGGGGCACCGGGGAGCTGCTTTTT.

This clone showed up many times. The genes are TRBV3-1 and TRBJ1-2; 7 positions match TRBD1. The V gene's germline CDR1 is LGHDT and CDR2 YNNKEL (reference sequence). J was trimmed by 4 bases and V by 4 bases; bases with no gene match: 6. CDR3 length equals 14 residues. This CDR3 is CASSLAGQTYGYTF. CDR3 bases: TGTGCCAGCAGCCTAGCGGGACAGACCTATGGCTACACCTTC.

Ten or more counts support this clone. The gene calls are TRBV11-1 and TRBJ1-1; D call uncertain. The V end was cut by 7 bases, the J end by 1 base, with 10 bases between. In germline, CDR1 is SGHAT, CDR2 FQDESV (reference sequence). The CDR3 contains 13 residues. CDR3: CASIDRPNTEAFF. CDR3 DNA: TGTGCCAGCATCGATAGACCGAACACTGAAGCTTTCTTT.

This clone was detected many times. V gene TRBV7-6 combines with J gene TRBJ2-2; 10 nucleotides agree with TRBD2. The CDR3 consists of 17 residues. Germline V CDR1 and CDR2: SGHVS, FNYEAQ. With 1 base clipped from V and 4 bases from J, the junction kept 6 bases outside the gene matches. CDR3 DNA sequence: TGTGCCAGCAGCTTAGAAGCGGGAGGGCCAGGCACCGGGGAGCTGTTTTTT. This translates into CASSLEAGGPGTGELFF.

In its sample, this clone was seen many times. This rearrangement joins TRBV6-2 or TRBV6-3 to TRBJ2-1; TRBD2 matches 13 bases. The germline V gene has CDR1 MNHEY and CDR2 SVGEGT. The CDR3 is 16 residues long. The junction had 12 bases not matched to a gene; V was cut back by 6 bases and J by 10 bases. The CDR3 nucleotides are TGTGCCAGCAGCTTACTAGCGGGAGGGCTTAATGGCGAGCAGTTCTTC. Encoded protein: CASSLLAGGLNGEQFF.

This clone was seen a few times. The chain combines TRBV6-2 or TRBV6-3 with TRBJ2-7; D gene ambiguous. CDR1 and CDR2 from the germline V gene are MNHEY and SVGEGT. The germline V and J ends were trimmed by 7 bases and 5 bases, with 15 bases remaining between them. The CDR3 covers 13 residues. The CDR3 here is CASIVTDLNEQYF. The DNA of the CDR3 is TGTGCCAGCATCGTTACCGACTTGAACGAGCAGTACTTC.

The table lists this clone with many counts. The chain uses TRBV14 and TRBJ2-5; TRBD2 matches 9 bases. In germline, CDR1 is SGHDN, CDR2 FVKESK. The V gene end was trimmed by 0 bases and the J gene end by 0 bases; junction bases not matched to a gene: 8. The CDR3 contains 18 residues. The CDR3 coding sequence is TGTGCCAGCAGCCAAGATCGGCGGGAGGGCTCGTACCAAGAGACCCAGTACTTC. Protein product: CASSQDRREGSYQETQYF.

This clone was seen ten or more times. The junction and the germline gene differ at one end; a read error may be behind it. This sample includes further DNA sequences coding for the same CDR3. CDR3 bases: TGTGCTAGCAGTTTATTTGTTTCACAGGGGGCCTACGAGCAGTACTTC. Amino acid sequence: CASSLFVSQGAYEQYF. The rearrangement joins TRBV27 to TRBJ2-7, with TRBD1 matching over 8 bases. The CDR3 covers 16 residues. Germline V gives CDR1 MNHEY, CDR2 SMNVEV (reference sequence).

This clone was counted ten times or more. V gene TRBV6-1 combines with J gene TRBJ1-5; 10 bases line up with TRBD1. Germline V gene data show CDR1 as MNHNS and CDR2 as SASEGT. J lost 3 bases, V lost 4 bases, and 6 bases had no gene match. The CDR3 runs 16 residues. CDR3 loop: CASSAGTGAFNQPQHF. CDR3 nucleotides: TGTGCCAGCAGTGCCGGGACAGGGGCCTTCAATCAGCCCCAGCATTTT.

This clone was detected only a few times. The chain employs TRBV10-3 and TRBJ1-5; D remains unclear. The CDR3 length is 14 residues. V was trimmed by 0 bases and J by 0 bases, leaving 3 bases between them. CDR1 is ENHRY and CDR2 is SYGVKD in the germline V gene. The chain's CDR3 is CAISESYSNQPQHF. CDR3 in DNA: TGTGCCATCAGTGAGTCATATAGCAATCAGCCCCAGCATTTT.

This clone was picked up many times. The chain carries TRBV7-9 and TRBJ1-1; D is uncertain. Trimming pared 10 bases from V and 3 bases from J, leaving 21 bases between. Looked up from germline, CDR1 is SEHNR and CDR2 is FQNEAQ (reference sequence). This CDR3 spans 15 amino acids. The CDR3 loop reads CATRLNGRIDTEAFF. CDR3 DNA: TGTGCCACCCGCCTTAACGGTAGGATTGACACTGAAGCTTTCTTT.

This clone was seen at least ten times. CDR3 DNA: TGCAGTGCCCCCGGACTAGCGGCGAATGAGCAGTTCTTC. This sequence encodes CSAPGLAANEQFF. The chain employs TRBV20-1 and TRBJ2-1, with TRBD2 matching over 10 bases. Looked up from germline, CDR1 is DFQATT and CDR2 is SNEGSKA (reference sequence). Trimming at V came to 6 bases and at J to 7 bases, leaving 6 bases not matched to a gene. The CDR3 totals 13 residues.

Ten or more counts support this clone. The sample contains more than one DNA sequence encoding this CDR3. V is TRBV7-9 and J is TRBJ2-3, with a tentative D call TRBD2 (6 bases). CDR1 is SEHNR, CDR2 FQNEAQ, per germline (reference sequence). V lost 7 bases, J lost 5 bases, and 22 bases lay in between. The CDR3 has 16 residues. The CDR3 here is CASTVGGGASGDTQYF. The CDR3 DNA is TGTGCCAGCACCGTGGGTGGCGGGGCTAGTGGAGATACGCAGTATTTT.

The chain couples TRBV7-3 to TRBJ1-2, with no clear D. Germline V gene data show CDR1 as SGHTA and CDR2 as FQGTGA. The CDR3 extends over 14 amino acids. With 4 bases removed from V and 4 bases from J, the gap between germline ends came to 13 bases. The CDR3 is CASSSDQAPYGYTF. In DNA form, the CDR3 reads TGTGCCAGCAGCTCAGATCAGGCTCCCTATGGCTACACCTTC.